Below, 19 T cell receptor beta chains from the same sample are listed, as sequenced in a study of a mutant IDH1 vaccine in newly diagnosed glioma. Time point indicated: baseline, week 1 (first vaccination visit). The treatment: pre-vaccination baseline after standard-of-care therapy. Profiling relied on immunoSEQ multiplex PCR, and the TCRdb table lists in-frame clones only, not all of them. The table records roughly 86,000 clones, around three quarters of them present only once. This specimen was PBMCs, taken from a glioma patient treated with radiotherapy, temozolomide or both. The receptors were sampled from a middle-aged man with glioma.

This clone was seen a few times. One end of the junction fails to match germline, which may point to a read error. This chain uses TRBV29-1 with TRBJ1-5, with a weak D call TRBD1 (5 bases). CDR3 length: 13 residues. Germline values: CDR1 SQVTM, CDR2 ANQGSEA. This CDR3 is CSVADSSKQPQHF. The CDR3 nucleotides are TGCAGCGTGGCCGACAGCAGCAAACAGCCCCAGCATTTT.

The chain employs TRBV5-1 and TRBJ1-2; TRBD1 matches at 9 bases. V shed 0 bases and J 4 bases; nucleotides not matched to a gene: 4. Germline values: CDR1 SGHRS, CDR2 YFSETQ. This CDR3 has 15 residues. CDR3 sequence (DNA): TGCGCCAGCAGCTTGGCGGGGACAGGGTCCTATGGCTACACCTTC. Protein sequence: CASSLAGTGSYGYTF.

The rearrangement joins TRBV11-2 to TRBJ2-2; D perhaps matches TRBD1 (6 bases). Trimming took off 5 bases at V and 6 bases at J, with 10 bases between the two ends. CDR1 is SGHAT and CDR2 is FQNNGV in the germline V gene. The CDR3 is made up of 13 amino acids. Here the CDR3 reads CASSRTVAGELFF. The DNA of the CDR3 is TGTGCCAGCAGCAGGACAGTAGCCGGGGAGCTGTTTTTT.

This chain links TRBV4-2 with TRBJ1-5, with 9 bases identical to TRBD1. From germline, CDR1 is LGHNA and CDR2 YNFKEQ. The ends lost 0 bases at V and 5 bases at J; junction bases unmatched: 2. The CDR3 covers 15 residues. CDR3 in DNA: TGTGCCAGCAGCCAAGAGGGGGACAGGGATCAGCCCCAGCATTTT. The encoded protein is CASSQEGDRDQPQHF.

The chain is built from TRBV28 and TRBJ2-5; D is ambiguous. The CDR3 consists of 14 residues. Trimming pared 5 bases from V and 6 bases from J, leaving 16 bases between. Looked up from germline, CDR1 is MDHEN and CDR2 is SYDVKM. The CDR3 loop reads CASSHSPWVKTQYF. For the CDR3, the DNA is TGTGCCAGCAGTCACTCGCCCTGGGTAAAGACCCAGTACTTC. Supplemented by reference TRBV28 and TRBJ2-5, the full variable domain reads DVKVTQSSRYLVKRTGEKVFLECVQDMDHENMFWYRQDPGLGLRLIYFSYDVKMKEKGDIPEGYSVSREKKERFSLILESASTNQTSMYLCASSHSPWVKTQYFGPGTRLLVL.

The rearrangement uses TRBV6-4 and TRBJ1-2; a weak D match, TRBD1 (5 bases). V lost 5 bases, J lost 4 bases, and 11 bases lay in between. The CDR3 is made up of 13 amino acids. The germline CDR1 and CDR2 sequences are MRHNA and SNTAGT. This chain's CDR3 is CASSLGPGYGYTF. CDR3 in DNA: TGTGCCAGCAGTCTGGGACCTGGCTATGGCTACACCTTC.

This clone showed up just a few times. V usage is TRBV2 and J usage is TRBJ2-5, with D uncertain. The CDR3 length is 12 residues. V was clipped by 6 bases and J by 0 bases, with 5 bases between them. CDR1 and CDR2 from the germline V gene are SNHLY and FYNNEI. CDR3 protein: CASSGYQETQYF. DNA of the CDR3: TGTGCCAGCAGCGGTTACCAAGAGACCCAGTACTTC.

This chain joins TRBV18 and TRBJ2-1, with TRBD2 matching over 14 bases. The CDR3 consists of 16 residues. Germline V gives CDR1 KGHSH, CDR2 LQKENI. V shed 6 bases, J shed 0 bases, and the junction held 1 base outside the gene matches. Written as DNA, the CDR3 is TGTGCCAGCTCCGGGACTAGCGGGGGCTCCTACAATGAGCAGTTCTTC. Amino acids: CASSGTSGGSYNEQFF.

The rearrangement uses TRBV5-4 and TRBJ2-7, with TRBD1 as a possible D gene (6 bases). Germline V gene data show CDR1 as SGHNT and CDR2 as YYREEE (reference sequence). The CDR3 runs to 14 residues. V lost 3 bases, J lost 7 bases, and 17 bases lay in between. CDR3 in amino acids: CASSWESRDTEQYF. The CDR3 region has the DNA TGTGCCAGCAGCTGGGAATCCCGGGACACGGAGCAGTACTTC.

CDR3 nucleotides: TGTGCCAGCAGCGAGGACAGACGCCAAGAGACCCAGTACTTC. Translation: CASSEDRRQETQYF. The V gene is TRBV5-4, the J gene TRBJ2-5; D might be TRBD1 (6 bases). The V end lost 4 bases, the J end lost 1 base, and 11 bases lay between the germline ends. The CDR3 covers 14 residues. The germline V gene encodes CDR1 SGHNT and CDR2 YYREEE (reference sequence).

V is TRBV5-6 and J is TRBJ2-2, with D maybe TRBD1 (5 bases). V shed 5 bases and J shed 6 bases, with 14 bases lying between them. Germline CDR1 SGHDT, CDR2 YYEEEE. The CDR3 consists of 14 residues. CDR3 in amino acids: CASSHDREAGELFF. In DNA, the CDR3 is TGTGCCAGCAGTCATGACAGAGAGGCCGGGGAGCTGTTTTTT.

V usage is TRBV10-3 and J usage is TRBJ2-1; 13 bases map to TRBD2. CDR3 length equals 16 residues. V lost 2 bases, J lost 10 bases, and 8 bases stayed unmatched. Germline-derived CDR1 and CDR2 are ENHRY and SYGVKD. The CDR3 sequence: CAISEITSGRAREQFF. The CDR3 DNA sequence: TGTGCCATCAGTGAGATAACTAGCGGGAGGGCCAGGGAGCAGTTCTTC.

V gene TRBV5-1 combines with J gene TRBJ2-7; D is perhaps TRBD2 (6 bases). V lost 0 bases, J lost 0 bases, and 16 bases lay in between. The germline CDR1 and CDR2 sequences are SGHRS and YFSETQ. This CDR3 contains 17 residues. CDR3 in amino acids: CASSLVGGASSSYEQYF. The DNA for the CDR3 is TGCGCCAGCAGCTTGGTCGGGGGTGCCTCAAGCTCCTACGAGCAGTACTTC.

J is TRBJ2-1 and V is TRBV6-5; no reliable D call. This CDR3 contains 14 residues. In germline, CDR1 is MNHEY, CDR2 SVGAGI. The germline V and J ends were trimmed by 0 bases and 7 bases, with 10 bases remaining between them. The CDR3 reads CASSYSYYKNEQFF. In DNA form, the CDR3 reads TGTGCCAGCAGTTACTCGTACTATAAAAATGAGCAGTTCTTC.

The CDR3 DNA reads TGTGCCAGCAGCCGCGGGACTAGGAACTATGGCTACACCTTC. Amino acids: CASSRGTRNYGYTF. The chain couples TRBV5-5 to TRBJ1-2, with a possible D match to TRBD1 (5 bases). Germline V gene data show CDR1 as SGHKS and CDR2 as YYEKEE (reference sequence). Trimming stripped 4 bases from V and 2 bases from J, with 12 bases between. The CDR3 runs to 14 residues.

This clone was observed a single time. The gene calls are TRBV4-3 and TRBJ2-7; 7 bases line up with TRBD1. The CDR3 sequence is 16 residues long. Germline V gene sequence: CDR1 LGHNA, CDR2 YSLEER. Trimming at V came to 3 bases and at J to 2 bases, leaving 10 bases not matched to a gene. The CDR3 nucleotides are TGCGCCAGCAGCCACAACAGGGGCCCCGGGACCTACGAGCAGTACTTC. Its protein product is CASSHNRGPGTYEQYF.

The chain couples TRBV6-5 to TRBJ1-6, with 7 bases matching TRBD1. The germline CDR1 and CDR2 sequences are MNHEY and SVGAGI. This CDR3 spans 15 amino acids. V lost 5 bases to trimming and J lost 8 bases; unmatched junction nucleotides: 9. The CDR3 sequence: CASSGPDRAHSPLHF. CDR3 sequence (DNA): TGTGCCAGCAGTGGACCCGACAGGGCTCATTCACCCCTCCACTTT.

The chain has TRBV21-1 and TRBJ1-2. TRBV21-1 is an annotated pseudogene. The CDR3 has 15 residues. CDR3 in amino acids: CASSPPGPRGNGYTF. The CDR3 bases are TGTGCCAGCAGCCCCCCCGGGCCTAGAGGTAATGGCTACACCTTC.

Here the CDR3 reads CASSQFPLAGGPADTQYF. CDR3 in DNA: TGTGCCAGCAGCCAATTTCCGCTAGCGGGAGGGCCCGCAGATACGCAGTATTTT. This chain joins TRBV4-2 and TRBJ2-3, with 12 bases identical to TRBD2. The CDR3 contains 18 residues. CDR1 LGHNA and CDR2 YNFKEQ come from the germline V gene. The ends lost 2 bases at V and 4 bases at J; junction bases unmatched: 10.